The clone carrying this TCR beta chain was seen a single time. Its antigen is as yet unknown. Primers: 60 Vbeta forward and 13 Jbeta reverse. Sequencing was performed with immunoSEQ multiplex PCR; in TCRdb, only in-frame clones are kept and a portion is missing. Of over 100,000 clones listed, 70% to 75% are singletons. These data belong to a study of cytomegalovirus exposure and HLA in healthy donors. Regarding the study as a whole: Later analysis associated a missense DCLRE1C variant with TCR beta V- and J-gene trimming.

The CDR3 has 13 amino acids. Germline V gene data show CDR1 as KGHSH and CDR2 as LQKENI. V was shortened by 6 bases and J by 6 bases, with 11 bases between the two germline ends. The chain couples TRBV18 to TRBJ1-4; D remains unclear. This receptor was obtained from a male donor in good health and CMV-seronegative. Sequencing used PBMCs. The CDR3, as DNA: TGTGCCAGCTCTTCCCGGGGATATGAAAAACTGTTTTTT. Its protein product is CASSSRGYEKLFF.